The 26 T cell receptor beta chains given below trace back to one sample, sequenced in a study of cytomegalovirus exposure and HLA in healthy donors. Use of 60 Vbeta and 13 Jbeta primers characterized the PCR. Method: immunoSEQ multiplex PCR; TCRdb's copy keeps in-frame clones and lacks some. Its clone listing holds some 40,000 clones. The sequenced sample was PBMCs. Source of these receptors: a male donor in good health and CMV-seronegative.

The chain links TRBV5-6 to TRBJ1-2; a weak D match, TRBD1 (6 bases). This CDR3 has 16 residues. The V gene's germline CDR1 is SGHDT and CDR2 YYEEEE. Between the trimmed V and J ends, which lost 4 bases and 4 bases, there was a span of 20 bases. The chain's CDR3 is CASSPRTDRLAYGYTF. The CDR3 DNA reads as TGTGCCAGCAGCCCAAGGACAGACCGCCTCGCCTATGGCTACACCTTC.

The J gene is TRBJ2-7, the V gene TRBV7-2; D possibly corresponds to TRBD1 (5 bases). The V end was cut by 2 bases, the J end by 4 bases, with 12 bases between. The germline gives CDR1 SGHTA, CDR2 FQGNSA. The CDR3 loop spans 14 amino acids. In DNA form, the CDR3 reads TGTGCCAGCAGCTTATTAGGGGCCTCGTACGAGCAGTACTTC. It translates to CASSLLGASYEQYF.

The chain carries TRBV5-1 and TRBJ2-3, with 13 bases matching TRBD2. Germline V gives CDR1 SGHRS, CDR2 YFSETQ. After removal of 4 bases from V and 4 bases from J, the junction contained 6 bases not matched to a gene. This CDR3 has 16 residues. The CDR3 nucleotides read TGCGCCAGCAGCAGACTAGCGGGGGGTAACTCAGATACGCAGTATTTT. It yields the protein CASSRLAGGNSDTQYF.

The chain couples TRBV9 to TRBJ1-5, with a tentative D call TRBD1 (6 bases). CDR1 is SGDLS and CDR2 is YYNGEE in the germline V gene. Trimming removed 2 bases at V and 7 bases at J, with 13 bases between. The CDR3 runs to 14 residues. The CDR3 nucleotides are TGTGCCAGCAGCGTTGAAGGGGGAAGACAGCCCCAGCATTTT. This translates into CASSVEGGRQPQHF. The full variable domain, its missing parts supplied by reference TRBV9 and TRBJ1-5, is DSGVTQTPKHLITATGQRVTLRCSPRSGDLSVYWYQQSLDQGLQFLIQYYNGEERAKGNILERFSAQQFPDLHSELNLSSLELGDSALYFCASSVEGGRQPQHFGDGTRLSIL.

As for this clone: Germline and junction disagree at one end, which may indicate a read error. The rearrangement joins TRBV5-1 to TRBJ2-1; unclear D gene. The CDR3 is made up of 15 amino acids. Germline CDR1 SGHRS, CDR2 YFSETQ. The CDR3 region is CASSLEHNSDNEQFF. The CDR3 DNA sequence: TGCGCCAGCAGCCTAGAACACAACTCCGACAATGAGCAGTTCTTC.

The J gene is TRBJ1-2, the V gene TRBV5-1; D unclear. CDR3 length equals 13 residues. V was trimmed by 3 bases and J by 5 bases, leaving 11 bases between them. From germline, CDR1 is SGHRS and CDR2 YFSETQ. The CDR3 bases are TGCGCCAGCAGCTCAACAGCCTTTTATGGCTACACCTTC. Residues: CASSSTAFYGYTF.

The CDR3 nucleotides are TGTGCCAGCAGTTTAAAGGTCCGGGGGGATGGCTACACCTTC. Translation gives CASSLKVRGDGYTF. The chain links TRBV27 to TRBJ1-2; TRBD1 might be the D (5 bases). Germline values: CDR1 MNHEY, CDR2 SMNVEV (reference sequence). V was cut by 2 bases and J by 6 bases, with 13 bases left in between. This CDR3 has 14 amino acids.

The rearrangement joins TRBV27 to TRBJ1-1, with 7 bases lining up with TRBD1. The J segment lost 3 bases and the V segment lost 4 bases, leaving 2 bases of the junction unmatched. This CDR3 is built from 13 residues. CDR1 is MNHEY and CDR2 is SMNVEV in the germline V gene (reference sequence). This chain's CDR3 is CASSWDSYTEAFF. CDR3 DNA sequence: TGTGCCAGCAGTTGGGACAGCTACACTGAAGCTTTCTTT.

The gene calls are TRBV5-1 and TRBJ1-5, with D possibly being TRBD1 (5 bases). Between the trimmed V and J ends, which lost 1 base and 0 bases, there was a span of 14 bases. Germline CDR1 is SGHRS and CDR2 is YFSETQ. The CDR3 runs 17 residues. In nucleotides, the CDR3 is TGCGCCAGCAGCTTGTCGGCGGACATTTATAGCAATCAGCCCCAGCATTTT. Translating gives CASSLSADIYSNQPQHF. The whole variable domain, remainder taken from reference TRBV5-1 and TRBJ1-5, is KAGVTQTPRYLIKTRGQQVTLSCSPISGHRSVSWYQQTPGQGLQFLFEYFSETQRNKGNFPGRFSGRQFSNSRSEMNVSTLELGDSALYLCASSLSADIYSNQPQHFGDGTRLSIL.

This chain uses TRBV28 with TRBJ1-1; the D gene is possibly TRBD1 (6 bases). The length of the CDR3 is 15 residues. In germline, CDR1 is MDHEN, CDR2 SYDVKM. The V end was cut by 5 bases, the J end by 4 bases, with 17 bases between. The CDR3 loop is CASSPSQGLGTEAFF. CDR3 DNA: TGTGCCAGCAGTCCCTCCCAGGGGCTAGGCACTGAAGCTTTCTTT.

Comment on this clone: Compared with germline, one end of the junction differs, possibly owing to a read error. This chain joins TRBV5-4 and TRBJ1-1, with D possibly matching TRBD1 (5 bases). Germline CDR1 and CDR2: SGHNT and YYREEE (reference sequence). The CDR3 runs to 16 residues. The chain's CDR3 is CASSPVEGWRITEDFF. CDR3 nucleotide sequence: TGTGCCAGCAGCCCGGTGGAGGGGTGGAGGATCACTGAAGATTTCTTT.

The chain carries TRBV6-5 and TRBJ1-1, with D possibly TRBD1 on 5 matching bases. This CDR3 spans 14 amino acids. Per the germline V gene, CDR1 is MNHEY and CDR2 is SVGAGI. The V gene lost 4 bases and the J gene lost 5 bases, with 14 bases spanning the gap. The DNA of the CDR3 is TGTGCCAGCAGTTTCGAAGCCGGGGGTACTGAAGCTTTCTTT. Amino acids: CASSFEAGGTEAFF.

The chain couples TRBV18 to TRBJ2-2; D possibly corresponds to TRBD2 (5 bases). The CDR3 runs to 15 residues. Germline values: CDR1 KGHSH, CDR2 LQKENI. V shed 0 bases and J shed 6 bases, with 11 bases lying between them. As DNA, the CDR3 is TGTGCCAGCTCACCACCGGAGGTGGCTCCCGGGGAGCTGTTTTTT. Translation gives CASSPPEVAPGELFF.

V and J are TRBV28 and TRBJ2-3, with 9 bases lining up with TRBD1. The V segment lost 11 bases and the J segment 6 bases; nucleotides outside the gene matches: 9. Germline V lookup: CDR1 MDHEN, CDR2 SYDVKM. CDR3 size: 13 residues. Here the CDR3 reads CAVQGQGEDTQYF. The CDR3 nucleotides are TGTGCCGTACAGGGACAGGGAGAGGATACGCAGTATTTT.

This chain joins TRBV30 and TRBJ1-2; perhaps TRBD1 as D (6 bases). Germline V gene lookup returns CDR1 GTSNPN and CDR2 SVGIG (reference sequence). Trimming took off 6 bases at V and 6 bases at J, with 17 bases between the two ends. This CDR3 comprises 13 residues. For the CDR3, the DNA is TGTGCCTGTACACAGGGAGGGGGGGATGGCTACACCTTC. Translating gives CACTQGGGDGYTF.

The gene calls are TRBV5-1 and TRBJ2-3; 8 positions agree with TRBD2. This CDR3 has 15 amino acids. Per the germline V gene, CDR1 is SGHRS and CDR2 is YFSETQ. J gave up 12 bases and V 4 bases, and 16 bases lay outside the gene matches. The CDR3 reads CASSPSGGQAITQYF. The CDR3 region has the DNA TGCGCCAGCAGCCCCAGCGGGGGCCAAGCCATAACTCAGTATTTT. Filled out from reference TRBV5-1 and TRBJ2-3, the complete variable domain reads KAGVTQTPRYLIKTRGQQVTLSCSPISGHRSVSWYQQTPGQGLQFLFEYFSETQRNKGNFPGRFSGRQFSNSRSEMNVSTLELGDSALYLCASSPSGGQAITQYFGPGTRLTVL.

The rearrangement links TRBV30 to TRBJ1-6; 7 nucleotides line up with TRBD1. The V segment lost 5 bases and the J segment 9 bases; nucleotides outside the gene matches: 7. CDR1 and CDR2 from the germline V gene are GTSNPN and SVGIG (reference sequence). The CDR3 has 13 amino acids. The DNA of the CDR3 is TGTGCCTGGGCGACGACAGGGAGTTCACCCCTCCACTTT. This codes for CAWATTGSSPLHF.

The genes are TRBV4-1 and TRBJ2-4, with a possible D match to TRBD1 (5 bases). Germline values: CDR1 MGHRA, CDR2 YSYEKL. This CDR3 spans 16 amino acids. With 1 base removed from V and 1 base from J, the gap between germline ends came to 11 bases. The CDR3 DNA sequence: TGCGCCAGCAGCCAAGTGGGGCCCCCGGCCAAAAACATTCAGTACTTC. This codes for CASSQVGPPAKNIQYF.

The rearrangement uses TRBV15 and TRBJ2-7; no reliable D call. The CDR3 totals 16 residues. The germline CDR1 and CDR2 sequences are LNHNV and YYDKDF (reference sequence). The V end was cut by 0 bases, the J end by 0 bases, with 12 bases between. The CDR3 loop reads CATSRDRGASSYEQYF. The CDR3 DNA is TGTGCCACCAGCAGAGACAGAGGAGCATCCTCCTACGAGCAGTACTTC.

The chain couples TRBV9 to TRBJ1-1, with TRBD1 matching 12 bases. The CDR3 is 15 residues long. The germline V gene encodes CDR1 SGDLS and CDR2 YYNGEE. Unmatched junction bases numbered 2, after V lost 0 bases and J lost 5 bases. This CDR3 reads CASSVVGQGATEAFF. The CDR3 bases are TGTGCCAGCAGCGTAGTGGGACAGGGGGCGACTGAAGCTTTCTTT.

This chain connects TRBV29-1 to TRBJ2-4; a weak D match, TRBD2 (6 bases). V lost 5 bases and J lost 0, with 14 bases in between. CDR3 length: 15 residues. Germline assignment: CDR1 SQVTM and CDR2 ANQGSEA. CDR3 in amino acids: CSVLGGPLAKNIQYF. In DNA, the CDR3 is TGCAGCGTTTTAGGAGGGCCGCTAGCCAAAAACATTCAGTACTTC.

The CDR3: CASSFIDRGREKLFF. Written as DNA, the CDR3 is TGTGCCAGCAGTTTTATCGACAGGGGGAGGGAAAAACTGTTTTTT. The V call is TRBV28, the J call TRBJ1-4; 9 bases fit TRBD1. CDR3 length: 15 residues. Germline CDR1 and CDR2: MDHEN and SYDVKM. The ends lost 3 bases at V and 8 bases at J; junction bases unmatched: 7.

The chain carries TRBV19 and TRBJ2-5, with D tentatively TRBD2 (7 bases). CDR3 length: 16 residues. Germline assignment: CDR1 LNHDA and CDR2 SQIVND (reference sequence). The V end lost 0 bases, the J end lost 5 bases, and 16 bases lay between the germline ends. In nucleotides, the CDR3 is TGTGCCAGTAGTATAGATCATGGGGGGGCCCAGGAGACCCAGTACTTC. Its translation: CASSIDHGGAQETQYF. The complete variable domain, with remaining parts taken from reference TRBV19 and TRBJ2-5, reads DGGITQSPKYLFRKEGQNVTLSCEQNLNHDAMYWYRQDPGQGLRLIYYSQIVNDFQKGDIAEGYSVSREKKESFPLTVTSAQKNPTAFYLCASSIDHGGAQETQYFGPGTRLLVL.

The chain employs TRBV15 and TRBJ2-1; 7 bases line up with TRBD2. The germline V gene encodes CDR1 LNHNV and CDR2 YYDKDF (reference sequence). This CDR3 comprises 11 residues. CDR3 amino acids: CAAGVGNEQFF. CDR3 nucleotides: TGTGCTGCGGGGGTGGGAAATGAGCAGTTCTTC.

The genes are TRBV11-2 and TRBJ2-1; 9 bases agree with TRBD1. Germline trimming cut 7 bases from V and 2 bases from J; bases unmatched to any gene: 3. The CDR3 totals 14 residues. Looked up from germline, CDR1 is SGHAT and CDR2 is FQNNGV. The CDR3 region is CASNTGGTYNEQFF. For the CDR3, the DNA is TGTGCCAGCAACACAGGGGGCACCTACAATGAGCAGTTCTTC.

The rearrangement joins TRBV19 to TRBJ1-5; possibly TRBD1 for D (5 bases). CDR3 length: 14 amino acids. CDR1 and CDR2 (germline): LNHDA, SQIVND (reference sequence). The ends were cut back, 6 bases at V and 2 bases at J, with 11 bases in the middle. The CDR3 loop is CASSYRNGNQPQHF. CDR3 DNA sequence: TGTGCCAGTAGCTACAGGAACGGCAATCAGCCCCAGCATTTT.